The sequence of this TCR beta chain was determined in a study of human T cells and chemical hapten exposure listed by TCRdb under 2021. Study-wide context: For sensitization, 2% DPC in acetone was applied to a roughly 2 cm by roughly 2 cm area of upper inner arm skin. Patch testing on the upper back used Finn chambers containing 0.01% DPC, with scoring done after 6 days according to International Contact Dermatitis Research Group standards. Blood samples were taken from patients before sensitization (week 0) and then at 2, 6 and about 24 weeks after DPC sensitization. Under 30 alopecia patients gave blood for TCR sequencing at one to four time points (pre-sensitization, 2, 6 and 24 weeks). This study followed changes in the peripheral blood TCR repertoire in vivo during primary and secondary sensitization of alopecia patients to the hapten diphenylcyclopropenone (DPC). Throughout the roughly 24-week study period, patients were also given weekly therapeutic DPC doses on the scalp. Most of the patients in the cohort were female, and the cohort covered alopecia areata with under or over 50% scalp involvement, alopecia totalis and alopecia universalis. Libraries were combined into a pool for sequencing, and differences in TCR yield between samples came mainly from small differences in library volumes within the pool.

This clonotype came up a few times. There is no known antigen for this receptor. Base qualities are not recorded, but no much larger clone differs from it by a single base. V was cut back by 0 bases and J by 1 base, leaving a gap of 9 bases between them. Including cysteine and phenylalanine, the CDR3 has 15 amino acids. The retained sequence is limited to the CDR3, 45 bases, with the frame set at the first base. The germline V gene specifies SGHAT as CDR1 and FQNNGV as CDR2. The full study reports these points: The number of TCRs above 1 in 1000 frequency did not change with DPC sensitization; there was no evidence of global repertoire structure alterations. Repeated subsampling changed both the strength of the expansion versus patch-test correlation and the threshold at which the correlation became significant. Significantly more large CDR3 similarity clusters were formed by expanded TCRs than by pre-sensitization or healthy control sets, consistent with antigen-driven responses. Patch test score was positively correlated with the number of PT1 expanded TCRs, with significance at thresholds 8, 16 and 32 but not at 4. Alopecia, a presumed autoimmune disease, was present in all patients, so the immune response of the patients might differ from that of healthy individuals.

Library preparation was by RACE. TCRdb names NextSeq 500 as the instrument used. During library preparation, unique molecular identifiers were attached to individual cDNA molecules so that TCRs could be counted quantitatively and reproducibly. Each blood RNA sample was used to sequence both TCR alpha and TCR beta chains. The original methods were these. A median of about 87,000 TCRs per sample was observed, with a range of about 23,224 to 690,600. V, J and CDR3 annotation of the TCR reads was carried out using the Decombinator software suite. For the PS versus PT1 abundance plots, all samples were subsampled to the same number of TCRs (28,000). TCRs were defined as expanded if absent before sensitization and observed at least eight times at the 2-week time point. TCRdb trimmed public reads at Q25 via fastp, called clones via MiXCR and kept in-frame beta chains. CDR3 protein sequences are deduplicated, and each keeps its most common genes and DNA. These V and J calls are TCRdb output, not the study's own analysis. The sample table holds about 140,000 distinct CDR3 sequences, of which about 11% were seen once. The ten most abundant clones make up 1.3% to 1.5% of the sample.

The time point label, read with the paper, signifies: patch test 2, 6 weeks after DPC sensitization. The intended sense of this specimen's treatment or condition label: therapeutic diphenylcyclopropenone sensitization with weekly scalp DPC. At every patch-test visit, the blood draw took place before the patch test was put on. Patients were considered eligible if aged 18 to 70, diagnosed with alopecia and deemed suitable for DPC therapy, and patients were excluded if pregnant. Unfractionated whole blood was collected in Tempus Blood RNA tubes, and total RNA was extracted from that blood. The chain joins TRBV11-2 to TRBJ1-1; the D gene cannot be named for sure. Sequences were derived from whole blood, sampled in connection with sensitization to the hapten diphenylcyclopropenone (DPC). The sequence came from a woman in her fifties or sixties with alopecia areata. Some clones in this sample may be carry-over from other donors' samples. Here is the DNA: TGTGCCAGCAGCTTAGATCAGCGGAGGAACACTGAAGCTTTCTTT. This gives the protein CASSLDQRRNTEAFF.